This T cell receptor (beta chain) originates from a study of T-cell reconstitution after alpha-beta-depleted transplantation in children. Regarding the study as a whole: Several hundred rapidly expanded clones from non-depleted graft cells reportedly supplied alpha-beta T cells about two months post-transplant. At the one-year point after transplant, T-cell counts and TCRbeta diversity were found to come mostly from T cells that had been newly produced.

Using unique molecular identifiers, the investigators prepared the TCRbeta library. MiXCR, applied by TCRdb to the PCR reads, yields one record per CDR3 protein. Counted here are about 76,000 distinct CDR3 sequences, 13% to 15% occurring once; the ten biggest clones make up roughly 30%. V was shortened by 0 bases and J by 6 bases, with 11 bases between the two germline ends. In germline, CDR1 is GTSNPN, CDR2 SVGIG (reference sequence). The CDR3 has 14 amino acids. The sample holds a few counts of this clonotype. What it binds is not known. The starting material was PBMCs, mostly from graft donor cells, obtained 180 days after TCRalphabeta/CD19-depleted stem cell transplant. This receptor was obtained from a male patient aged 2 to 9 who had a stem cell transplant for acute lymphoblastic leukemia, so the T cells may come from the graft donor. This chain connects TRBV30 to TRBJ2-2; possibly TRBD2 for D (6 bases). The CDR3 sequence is CAWSVRRAAGELFF. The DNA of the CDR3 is TGTGCCTGGAGTGTTAGGAGGGCGGCCGGGGAGCTGTTTTTT. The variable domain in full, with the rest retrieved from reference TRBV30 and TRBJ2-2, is SQTIHQWPATLVQPVGSPLSLECTVEGTSNPNLYWYRQAAGRGLQLLFYSVGIGQISSEVPQNLSASRPQDRQFILSSKKLLLSDSGFYLCAWSVRRAAGELFFGEGSRLTVL.